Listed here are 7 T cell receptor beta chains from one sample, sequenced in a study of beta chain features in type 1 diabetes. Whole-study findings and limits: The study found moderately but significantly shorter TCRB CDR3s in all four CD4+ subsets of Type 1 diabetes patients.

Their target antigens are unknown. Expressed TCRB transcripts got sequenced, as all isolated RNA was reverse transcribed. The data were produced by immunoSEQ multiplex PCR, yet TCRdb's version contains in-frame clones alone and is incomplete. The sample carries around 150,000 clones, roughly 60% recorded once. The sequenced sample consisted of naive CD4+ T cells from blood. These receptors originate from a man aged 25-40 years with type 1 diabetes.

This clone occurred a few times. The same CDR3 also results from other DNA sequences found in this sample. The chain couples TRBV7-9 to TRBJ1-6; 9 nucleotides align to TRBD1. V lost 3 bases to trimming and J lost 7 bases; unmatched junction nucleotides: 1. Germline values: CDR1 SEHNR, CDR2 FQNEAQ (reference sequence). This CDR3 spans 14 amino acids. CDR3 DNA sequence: TGTGCCAGCAGCTTCGGACAGGGGAATTCACCCCTCCACTTT. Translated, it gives CASSFGQGNSPLHF.

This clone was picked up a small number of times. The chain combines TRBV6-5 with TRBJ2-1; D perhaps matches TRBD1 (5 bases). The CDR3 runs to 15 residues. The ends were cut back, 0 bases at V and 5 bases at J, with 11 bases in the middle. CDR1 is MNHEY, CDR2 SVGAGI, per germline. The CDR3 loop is CASSYSGQGHNEQFF. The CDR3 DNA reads TGTGCCAGCAGTTACTCGGGGCAGGGCCACAATGAGCAGTTCTTC.

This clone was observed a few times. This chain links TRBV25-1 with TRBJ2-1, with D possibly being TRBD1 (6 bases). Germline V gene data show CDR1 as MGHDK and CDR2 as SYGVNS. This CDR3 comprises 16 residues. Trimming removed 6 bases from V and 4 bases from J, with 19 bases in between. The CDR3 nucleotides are TGTGCCAGCAGCAAACTACAGGGTGACTTTTACAATGAGCAGTTCTTC. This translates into CASSKLQGDFYNEQFF.

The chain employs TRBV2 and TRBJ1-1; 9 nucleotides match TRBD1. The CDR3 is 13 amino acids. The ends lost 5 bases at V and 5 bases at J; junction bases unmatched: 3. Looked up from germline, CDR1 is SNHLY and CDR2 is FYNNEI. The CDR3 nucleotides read TGTGCCAGCAGTCTACAGGGGGCAACTGAAGCTTTCTTT. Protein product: CASSLQGATEAFF.

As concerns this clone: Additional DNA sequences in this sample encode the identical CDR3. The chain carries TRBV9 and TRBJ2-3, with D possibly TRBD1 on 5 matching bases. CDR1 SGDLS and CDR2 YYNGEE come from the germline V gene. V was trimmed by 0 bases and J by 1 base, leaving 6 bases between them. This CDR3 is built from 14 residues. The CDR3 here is CASSVVGGTDTQYF. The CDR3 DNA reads TGTGCCAGCAGCGTAGTAGGGGGCACAGATACGCAGTATTTT.

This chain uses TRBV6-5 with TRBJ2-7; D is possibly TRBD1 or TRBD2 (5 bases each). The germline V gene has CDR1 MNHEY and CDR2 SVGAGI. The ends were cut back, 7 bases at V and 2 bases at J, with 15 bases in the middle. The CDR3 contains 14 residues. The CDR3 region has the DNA TGTGCCAGCACCCCGGGACGCCGTCCCTACGAGCAGTACTTC. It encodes CASTPGRRPYEQYF.

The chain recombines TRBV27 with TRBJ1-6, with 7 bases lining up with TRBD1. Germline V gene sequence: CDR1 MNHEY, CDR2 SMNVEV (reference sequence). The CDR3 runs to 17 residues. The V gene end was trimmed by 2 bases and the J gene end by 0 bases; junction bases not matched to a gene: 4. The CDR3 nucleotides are TGTGCCAGCAGTTTACTGACAGGGAGCTCCTATAATTCACCCCTCCACTTT. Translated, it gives CASSLLTGSSYNSPLHF.